Presented here are 5 T cell receptor beta chains from one specimen sequenced in a study of T cell responses to AZD1222 COVID-19 vaccine. The protocol was immunoSEQ multiplex PCR, while the TCRdb copy is restricted to in-frame clones and leaves out a portion. This table has 99,000 or so clones, roughly 89% appearing once. The sequencing used peripheral blood, collected 28 days after the second AZD1222 dose. Receptors originate from an adult who received the AZD1222 COVID-19 vaccine.

The chain carries TRBV19 and TRBJ2-6; unclear D gene. Trimming removed 7 bases from V and 2 bases from J, with 9 bases in between. The CDR3 loop spans 14 amino acids. CDR1 and CDR2 (germline): LNHDA, SQIVND (reference sequence). The DNA of the CDR3 is TGTGCCAGTAACTATGCTACTGGGGCCAACGTCCTGACTTTC. It codes for CASNYATGANVLTF.

This chain links TRBV3-1 (or the pseudogene TRBV3-2) with TRBJ1-2, with D possibly matching TRBD1 (5 bases). Trimming cost V 6 bases and J 4 bases, with 18 bases left between them. Germline V lookup: CDR1 LGHDT, CDR2 YNNKEL (reference sequence). There are 15 residues in the CDR3. CDR3 in DNA: TGTGCCAGCAGTCGTATAGGCGGGGCCTTCTATGGCTACACCTTC. Translated, it gives CASSRIGGAFYGYTF.

The chain links TRBV5-1 to TRBJ2-2; weak D call: TRBD2 (6 bases). The CDR3 contains 15 residues. V was cut by 2 bases and J by 3 bases, with 11 bases left in between. Germline assignment: CDR1 SGHRS and CDR2 YFSETQ. Written as DNA, the CDR3 is TGCGCCAGCAGCTTCCGGGGGAGAGACACCGGGGAGCTGTTTTTT. It translates to CASSFRGRDTGELFF.

The rearrangement links TRBV19 to TRBJ2-1; D uncertain. The CDR3 loop spans 14 amino acids. The germline V gene has CDR1 LNHDA and CDR2 SQIVND (reference sequence). V lost 3 bases to trimming and J lost 4 bases, with 10 bases between them. The CDR3 loop is CASSIIAPYNEQFF. DNA for the CDR3: TGTGCCAGTAGTATCATAGCACCTTACAATGAGCAGTTCTTC.

The gene calls are TRBV10-3 and TRBJ2-2; possibly TRBD1 for D (6 bases). With 4 bases removed from V and 2 bases from J, the gap between germline ends came to 20 bases. Germline CDR1 ENHRY, CDR2 SYGVKD. The CDR3 length is 18 residues. Here the CDR3 DNA reads TGTGCCATCAGTGCCACCGGCCAAGGACAGATCAACACCGGGGAGCTGTTTTTT. This codes for CAISATGQGQINTGELFF.